The T cell receptor beta chain described here comes from a study of identical twins. Germline lookup yields CDR1 MRHNA and CDR2 SNTAGT. The CDR3 consists of 13 residues. Trimming shortened V by 2 bases and J by 13 bases, and 15 bases separated the two germline ends. There are a few counts of this clonotype. TCRdb independently ran MiXCR on the 5' RACE reads; one entry per CDR3 protein. The data show over 500,000 distinct CDR3 sequences, about 20% seen once. This sample also appeared in a second study, on T cells expressing NK-cell markers. This second study notes: As a fraction of CD8+ T cells, dominant NKG2C+ clonotypes reached roughly 1.0-7.5% in more than five donors. HCMV specificity of the expanded NKG2C+ T cell clones stayed unclear.

Sequenced input: CD4+ T cells sorted from blood. The sequence was obtained from a woman under 30 in good health. The chain combines TRBV6-4 with TRBJ2-1; D uncertain. DNA for the CDR3: TGTGCCAGCAGTGACGGGCCGGCGAGCCAACAGTTCTTC. It codes for CASSDGPASQQFF.